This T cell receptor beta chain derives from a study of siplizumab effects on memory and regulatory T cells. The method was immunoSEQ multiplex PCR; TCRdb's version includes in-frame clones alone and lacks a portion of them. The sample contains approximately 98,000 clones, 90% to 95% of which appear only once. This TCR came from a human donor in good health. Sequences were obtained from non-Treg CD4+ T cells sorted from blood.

The CDR3 sequence: CASSYSRQGGEAFF. Here the CDR3 DNA reads TGTGCCAGCAGTTACTCGAGGCAGGGTGGTGAAGCTTTCTTT. The chain has TRBV6-6 and TRBJ1-1, with D possibly TRBD1 on 5 matching bases. With 0 bases removed from V and 7 bases from J, the gap between germline ends came to 12 bases. Germline loops: CDR1 MNHNY, CDR2 SVGAGI (reference sequence). The CDR3 is 14 residues long.